This T cell receptor (beta chain) was recorded in a study of cytomegalovirus exposure and HLA in healthy donors. General study findings and limits: Immune exposure data for these donors was limited to CMV serostatus. A later analysis reportedly found fewer N-insertions in an Asian-associated ancestry cluster than the approximately 670-donor mean.

Worth noting for this clone: Its antigen is as yet unknown.

The PCR had 60 Vbeta and 13 Jbeta primers. Method: immunoSEQ multiplex PCR; TCRdb's copy keeps in-frame clones and lacks some. This sample's clone table lists approximately 110,000 clones. Input material: PBMCs. The clonotype originates from a man between 18 and 35 years old in good health and CMV-seronegative.

CDR3 loop: CASRPGQGTYGYTF. The CDR3 nucleotides are TGTGCCAGCAGACCGGGACAGGGGACCTATGGCTACACCTTC. The chain carries TRBV6-5 and TRBJ1-2; TRBD1 matches 10 bases. In germline, CDR1 is MNHEY, CDR2 SVGAGI. J was trimmed by 4 bases and V by 6 bases; bases with no gene match: 5. The CDR3 is made up of 14 amino acids.